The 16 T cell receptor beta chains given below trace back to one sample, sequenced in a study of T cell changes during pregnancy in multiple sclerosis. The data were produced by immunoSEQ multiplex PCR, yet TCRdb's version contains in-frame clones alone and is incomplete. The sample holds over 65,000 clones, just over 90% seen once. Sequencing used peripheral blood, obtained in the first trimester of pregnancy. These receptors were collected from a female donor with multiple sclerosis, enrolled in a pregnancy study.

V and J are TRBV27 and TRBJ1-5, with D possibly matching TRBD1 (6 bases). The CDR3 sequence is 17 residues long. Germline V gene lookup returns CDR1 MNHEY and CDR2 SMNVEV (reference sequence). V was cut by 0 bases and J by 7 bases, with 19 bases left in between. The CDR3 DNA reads TGTGCCAGCAGTTTATCCGGGACCCCGGTAAGGGGGCAGCCCCAGCATTTT. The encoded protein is CASSLSGTPVRGQPQHF.

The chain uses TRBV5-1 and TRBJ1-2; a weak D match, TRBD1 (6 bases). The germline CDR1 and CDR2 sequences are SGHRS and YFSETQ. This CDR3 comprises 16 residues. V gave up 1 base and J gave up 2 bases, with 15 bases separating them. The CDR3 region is CASSLSRGASNYGYTF. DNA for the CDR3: TGCGCCAGCAGCTTGAGCAGGGGCGCATCCAACTATGGCTACACCTTC.

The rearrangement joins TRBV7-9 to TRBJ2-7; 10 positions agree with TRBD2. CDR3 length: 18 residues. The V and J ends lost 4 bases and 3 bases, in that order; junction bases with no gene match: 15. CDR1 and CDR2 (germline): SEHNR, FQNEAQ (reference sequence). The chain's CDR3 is CASSSGWGTSAKLYEQYF. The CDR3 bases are TGTGCCAGCAGCTCCGGGTGGGGGACTAGCGCTAAACTCTACGAGCAGTACTTC. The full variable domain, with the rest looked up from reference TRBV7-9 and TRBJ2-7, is DTGVSQNPRHKITKRGQNVTFRCDPISEHNRLYWYRQTLGQGPEFLTYFQNEAQLEKSRLLSDRFSAERPKGSFSTLEIQRTEQGDSAMYLCASSSGWGTSAKLYEQYFGPGTRLTVT.

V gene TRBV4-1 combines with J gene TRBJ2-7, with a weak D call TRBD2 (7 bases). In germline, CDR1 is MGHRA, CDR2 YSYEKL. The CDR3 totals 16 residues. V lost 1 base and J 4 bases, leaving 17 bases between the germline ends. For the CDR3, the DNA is TGCGCCAGCAGCCAAGTTTTTATGCGGGGGCAGTACGAGCAGTACTTC. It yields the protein CASSQVFMRGQYEQYF.

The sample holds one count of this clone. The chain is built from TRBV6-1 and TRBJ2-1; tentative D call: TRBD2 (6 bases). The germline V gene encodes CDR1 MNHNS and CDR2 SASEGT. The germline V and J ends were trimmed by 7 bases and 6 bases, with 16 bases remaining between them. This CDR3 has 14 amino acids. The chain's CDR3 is CASTLSGGVNEQFF. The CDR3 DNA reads TGTGCCAGCACCCTTAGCGGAGGGGTCAATGAGCAGTTCTTC.

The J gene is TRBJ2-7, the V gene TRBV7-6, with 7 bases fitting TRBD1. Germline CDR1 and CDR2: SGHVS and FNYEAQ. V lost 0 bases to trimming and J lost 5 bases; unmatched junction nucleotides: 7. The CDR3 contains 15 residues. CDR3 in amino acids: CASSLASDREHEQYF. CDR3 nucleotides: TGTGCCAGCAGCTTAGCAAGTGACAGGGAACACGAGCAGTACTTC.

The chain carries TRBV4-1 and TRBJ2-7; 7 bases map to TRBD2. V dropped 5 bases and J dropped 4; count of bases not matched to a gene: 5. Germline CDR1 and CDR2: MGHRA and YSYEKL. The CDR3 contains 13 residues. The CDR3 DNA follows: TGCGCCAGCAGCTACGGGACTACTTACGAGCAGTACTTC. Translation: CASSYGTTYEQYF.

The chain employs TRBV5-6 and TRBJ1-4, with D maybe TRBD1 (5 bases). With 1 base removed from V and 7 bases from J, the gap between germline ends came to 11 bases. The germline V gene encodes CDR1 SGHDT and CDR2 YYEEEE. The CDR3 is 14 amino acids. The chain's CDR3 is CASSLYPGGEKLFF. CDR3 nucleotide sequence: TGTGCCAGCAGCTTGTACCCGGGGGGTGAAAAACTGTTTTTT.

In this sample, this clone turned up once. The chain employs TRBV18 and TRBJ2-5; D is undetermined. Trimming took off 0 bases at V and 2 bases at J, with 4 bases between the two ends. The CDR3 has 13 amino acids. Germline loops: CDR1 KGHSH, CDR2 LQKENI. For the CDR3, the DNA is TGTGCCAGCTCACCACCCCTGCAAGAGACCCAGTACTTC. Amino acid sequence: CASSPPLQETQYF.

CDR3 coding DNA: TGTGCCAGCCATCCAGCGGACTACAATGAGCAGTTCTTC. Amino acids: CASHPADYNEQFF. V and J are TRBV28 and TRBJ2-1; TRBD2 might be the D (5 bases). This CDR3 is 13 amino acids long. V was clipped by 8 bases and J by 3 bases, with 11 bases between them. Per the germline V gene, CDR1 is MDHEN and CDR2 is SYDVKM.

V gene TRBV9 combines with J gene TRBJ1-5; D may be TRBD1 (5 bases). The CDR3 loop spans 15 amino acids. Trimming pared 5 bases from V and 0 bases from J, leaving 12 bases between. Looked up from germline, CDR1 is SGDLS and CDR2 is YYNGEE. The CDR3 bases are TGTGCCAGCAGTCCTGACAGCAATAGCAATCAGCCCCAGCATTTT. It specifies CASSPDSNSNQPQHF.

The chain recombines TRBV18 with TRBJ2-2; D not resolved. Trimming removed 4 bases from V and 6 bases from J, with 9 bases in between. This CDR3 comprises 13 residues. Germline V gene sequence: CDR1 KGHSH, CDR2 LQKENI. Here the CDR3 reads CASSQIEAGELFF. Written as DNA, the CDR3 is TGTGCCAGCTCACAGATAGAGGCCGGGGAGCTGTTTTTT. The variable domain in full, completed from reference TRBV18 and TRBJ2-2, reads NAGVMQNPRHLVRRRGQEARLRCSPMKGHSHVYWYRQLPEEGLKFMVYLQKENIIDESGMPKERFSAEFPKEGPSILRIQQVVRGDSAAYFCASSQIEAGELFFGEGSRLTVL.

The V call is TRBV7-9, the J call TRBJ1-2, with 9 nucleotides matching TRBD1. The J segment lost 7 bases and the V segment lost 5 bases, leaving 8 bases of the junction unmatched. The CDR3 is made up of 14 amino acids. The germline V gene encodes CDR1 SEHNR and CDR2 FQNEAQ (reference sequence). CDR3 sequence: CASSLTGGVSGYTF. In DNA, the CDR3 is TGTGCCAGCAGCCTAACAGGGGGCGTATCTGGCTACACCTTC.

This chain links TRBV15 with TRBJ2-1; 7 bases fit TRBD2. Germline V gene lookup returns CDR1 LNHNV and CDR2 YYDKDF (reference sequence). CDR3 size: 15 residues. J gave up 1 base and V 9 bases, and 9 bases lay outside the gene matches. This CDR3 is CATRPRAGSYNEQFF. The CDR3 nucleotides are TGTGCCACACGGCCAAGAGCGGGATCCTACAATGAGCAGTTCTTC.

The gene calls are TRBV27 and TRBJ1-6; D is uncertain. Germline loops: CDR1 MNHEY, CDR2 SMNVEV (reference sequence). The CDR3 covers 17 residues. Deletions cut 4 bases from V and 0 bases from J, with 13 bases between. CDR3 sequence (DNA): TGTGCCAGCAGTTCCGTCTCCATTAGCTCCTATAATTCACCCCTCCACTTT. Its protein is CASSSVSISSYNSPLHF.

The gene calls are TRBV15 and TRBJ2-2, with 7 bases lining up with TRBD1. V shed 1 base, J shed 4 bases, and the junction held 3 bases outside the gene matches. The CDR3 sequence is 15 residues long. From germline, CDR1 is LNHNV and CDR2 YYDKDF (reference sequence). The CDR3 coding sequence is TGTGCCACCAGCAGAGGAGGACAGGCCACCGGGGAGCTGTTTTTT. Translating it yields CATSRGGQATGELFF.